This TCR beta chain derives from a study of cytotoxic CD8 clonotypes in ibrutinib-treated CLL. The overall study: After median around 70 months, around 14 stayed in remission, about 12 progressed; responses approximately 24 partial, 2 complete. Mean per-sample yields comprised 255,043 productive templates and tens of thousands of productive rearrangements. Overall study findings and caveats: Clonality rose at ibrutinib response, held steady in sustained remission, and fell toward baseline at progression. Investigators sampled sustained-remission and progressing patients at differing times.

The repertoire was sequenced with immunoSEQ multiplex PCR; TCRdb's copy has only in-frame clones and lacks some. The data contain about 200,000 clones, over 60% of them singletons. For this clone: Its target is unknown.

This CDR3 region has 16 residues. Trimming at V came to 3 bases and at J to 3 bases, leaving 6 bases not matched to a gene. The germline V gene encodes CDR1 MGHRA and CDR2 YSYEKL. The sequence derives from a human donor with chronic lymphocytic leukemia. Specimen: PBMCs, collected after 24 months of ibrutinib treatment. V and J are TRBV4-1 and TRBJ1-3, with 9 bases lining up with TRBD1. This CDR3 reads CASSHEQGAYGNTIYF. DNA for the CDR3: TGCGCCAGCAGCCATGAACAGGGGGCGTATGGAAACACCATATATTTT.